One and the same sample provided the 30 T cell receptor beta chains below, sequenced in a study of spatial heterogeneity in lung cancer. TCRdb reprocessed the 5' RACE reads with MiXCR, giving one entry per CDR3 protein. The repertoire consists of 35,000 to 45,000 distinct CDR3 sequences, with around 21% occurring once and the leading ten covering 6.5% to 9%. The sample's time point: blood at routine non-recurrence follow-up after resection. This specimen was PBMCs, taken at follow-up. These receptors came from a female donor with early-stage non-small cell lung cancer.

In its sample, this clonotype was seen a few times. No DNA is shown, since the ends of the CDR3 on it are uncertain; the CDR3 is the one TCRdb lists. The chain carries TRBV7-2 and TRBJ1-1; TRBD1 is the table's D call and was not checked against the DNA. Per the germline V gene, CDR1 is SGHTA and CDR2 is FQGNSA. 14 amino acids form the CDR3, both terminal residues included. The CDR3 here is CASSLFAGGTEVFF.

This sequence joins TRBV6-5 and TRBJ2-3; D is perhaps TRBD1 (6 bases). In germline, CDR1 is MNHEY, CDR2 SVGAGI. V lost 5 bases to trimming and J lost 4 bases, with 13 bases between them. CDR3 size: 14 residues. The CDR3 DNA is TGTGCCAGCAGTCCCAGGGGCGGACCAGATACGCAGTATTTT. The encoded protein is CASSPRGGPDTQYF.

This clonotype appeared a few times. The chain employs TRBV2 and TRBJ1-3; 7 bases line up with TRBD1. The V and J ends lost 8 bases and 2 bases, in that order; junction bases with no gene match: 6. CDR3 size: 14 residues. Germline V gene lookup returns CDR1 SNHLY and CDR2 FYNNEI. In DNA form, the CDR3 reads TGTGCCAGCGGAAAGCAGGGGGCTGGAAACACCATATATTTT. Protein sequence: CASGKQGAGNTIYF.

The gene calls are TRBV10-3 and TRBJ2-1, with TRBD2 matching 12 bases. Germline CDR1 is ENHRY and CDR2 is SYGVKD. The CDR3 has 15 residues. V was clipped by 6 bases and J by 8 bases; unmatched bases: 8. CDR3 loop: CAIRPTSGSIHEQFF. In DNA form, the CDR3 reads TGTGCCATCAGACCGACTAGCGGGAGTATCCATGAGCAGTTCTTC.

The chain has TRBV3-1 and TRBJ2-5; D tentatively reads TRBD1 or TRBD2 (5 bases each). The CDR3 spans 12 residues. CDR1 is LGHDT, CDR2 YNNKEL, per germline (reference sequence). V shed 5 bases and J shed 5 bases, with 9 bases lying between them. The CDR3 bases are TGTGCCAGCAGCGGGACGCCTGAGACCCAGTACTTC. Translated: CASSGTPETQYF.

At least ten counts were recorded for this clonotype. This sequence joins TRBV10-3 and TRBJ1-2, with 7 bases that match TRBD1. The J segment lost 1 base and the V segment lost 6 bases, leaving 14 bases of the junction unmatched. CDR3 length: 17 amino acids. CDR1 ENHRY and CDR2 SYGVKD come from the germline V gene. CDR3 bases: TGTGCCATCAGAAGTGACTACGACAGGGACTATAACTATGGCTACACCTTC. Its protein is CAIRSDYDRDYNYGYTF.

This clonotype was seen repeatedly, ten times or more. The V call is TRBV7-9, the J call TRBJ2-2; D is ambiguous. Germline V lookup: CDR1 SEHNR, CDR2 FQNEAQ (reference sequence). This CDR3 is built from 14 residues. V was shortened by 5 bases and J by 2 bases, with 9 bases between the two germline ends. In DNA, the CDR3 is TGTGCCAGCAGCCTCGGCGCCAACACCGGGGAGCTGTTTTTT. It codes for CASSLGANTGELFF. Filled out from reference TRBV7-9 and TRBJ2-2, the complete variable domain reads DTGVSQNPRHKITKRGQNVTFRCDPISEHNRLYWYRQTLGQGPEFLTYFQNEAQLEKSRLLSDRFSAERPKGSFSTLEIQRTEQGDSAMYLCASSLGANTGELFFGEGSRLTVL.

In this sample, this clonotype turned up a few times. The chain is built from TRBV7-9 and TRBJ2-7; TRBD1 agrees at 8 bases. There are 14 residues in the CDR3. Germline CDR1 reads SEHNR; CDR2 reads FQNEAQ (reference sequence). Trimming cost V 5 bases and J 7 bases; bases outside gene matches: 10. The chain's CDR3 is CASSPFRGLWEQYF. In DNA, the CDR3 is TGTGCCAGCAGCCCCTTCAGGGGGCTCTGGGAGCAGTACTTC.

V and J are TRBV30 and TRBJ1-3; 10 positions agree with TRBD1. V dropped 2 bases and J dropped 4; count of bases not matched to a gene: 5. The CDR3 covers 15 residues. Per the germline V gene, CDR1 is GTSNPN and CDR2 is SVGIG (reference sequence). CDR3 sequence: CAWSRQGARGNTIYF. CDR3 nucleotide sequence: TGTGCCTGGAGTAGACAGGGGGCGCGAGGAAACACCATATATTTT.

This clonotype was counted between two and nine times. In DNA, the CDR3 is TGCGCCAGCAGCACGGGACTAGCGGGGCTTGAGCAGTTCTTC. Protein: CASSTGLAGLEQFF. V is TRBV5-1 and J is TRBJ2-1, with 13 bases matching TRBD2. From germline, CDR1 is SGHRS and CDR2 YFSETQ. CDR3 size: 14 residues. Trimming cost V 4 bases and J 9 bases; bases outside gene matches: 4.

V is TRBV6-5 and J is TRBJ2-7; 8 bases are shared with TRBD1. The CDR3 has 15 residues. V gave up 6 bases and J gave up 2 bases; unmatched junction bases: 9. From germline, CDR1 is MNHEY and CDR2 SVGAGI. The CDR3, as DNA: TGTGCCAGCAGCCCCGACAGGGGACGGGCCTACGAGCAGTACTTC. This encodes CASSPDRGRAYEQYF.

In this sample, this clonotype turned up a few times. The chain employs TRBV29-1 and TRBJ2-6; D gene uncertain. Germline V CDR1 and CDR2: SQVTM, ANQGSEA. The length of the CDR3 is 13 residues. Trimming removed 5 bases from V and 1 base from J, with 6 bases in between. The CDR3 here is CSVRVSGANVLTF. Written as DNA, the CDR3 is TGCAGCGTTAGGGTGTCTGGGGCCAACGTCCTGACTTTC. The full variable domain, with the rest looked up from reference TRBV29-1 and TRBJ2-6, is SAVISQKPSRDICQRGTSLTIQCQVDSQVTMMFWYRQQPGQSLTLIATANQGSEATYESGFVIDKFPISRPNLTFSTLTVSNMSPEDSSIYLCSVRVSGANVLTFGAGSRLTVL.

This clonotype was seen many times. The V call is TRBV5-6, the J call TRBJ2-7, with D possibly being TRBD1 (5 bases). Trimming shortened V by 4 bases and J by 3 bases, and 17 bases separated the two germline ends. The CDR3 sequence is 15 residues long. CDR1 SGHDT and CDR2 YYEEEE come from the germline V gene. CDR3 coding DNA: TGTGCCAGCAGCCAAGGGGTTGATCGCGGCTACGAGCAGTACTTC. Translation: CASSQGVDRGYEQYF.

In its sample, this clonotype was seen many times. This chain links TRBV11-2 with TRBJ2-1; D call uncertain. The CDR3 has 11 residues. V was trimmed by 5 bases and J by 2 bases, leaving 1 base between them. CDR1 and CDR2 from the germline V gene are SGHAT and FQNNGV. CDR3 nucleotide sequence: TGTGCCAGCAGCGCCTACAATGAGCAGTTCTTC. Protein: CASSAYNEQFF. The whole variable domain, remainder taken from reference TRBV11-2 and TRBJ2-1, is EAGVAQSPRYKIIEKRQSVAFWCNPISGHATLYWYQQILGQGPKLLIQFQNNGVVDDSQLPKDRFSAERLKGVDSTLKIQPAKLEDSAVYLCASSAYNEQFFGPGTRLTVL.

CDR3 nucleotides: TGTGCCATCGGACAGGGAAGCGCCTACGAGCAGTACGTC. Its protein is CAIGQGSAYEQYV. The rearrangement links TRBV10-3 to TRBJ2-7; 8 bases align to TRBD1. Germline CDR1 is ENHRY and CDR2 is SYGVKD. The trim removed 8 bases at V and 2 bases at J, leaving 5 bases unmatched. The CDR3 contains 13 residues.

This clonotype was counted many times. The chain is built from TRBV28 and TRBJ2-2; possibly TRBD1 for D (5 bases). The CDR3 spans 13 residues. Germline values: CDR1 MDHEN, CDR2 SYDVKM. Trimming took 8 bases from V and 7 from J, leaving 14 bases between them. This CDR3 is CASGFRESGELFF. In nucleotides, the CDR3 is TGTGCCAGCGGCTTCAGGGAAAGCGGGGAGCTGTTTTTT.

There are many counts of this clonotype. This rearrangement joins TRBV3-1 to TRBJ2-2; 7 bases fit TRBD2. The CDR3 totals 16 residues. The V and J ends lost 0 bases and 4 bases, in that order; junction bases with no gene match: 5. Germline V lookup: CDR1 LGHDT, CDR2 YNNKEL (reference sequence). Here the CDR3 DNA reads TGTGCCAGCAGCCAAGATCCCGGGACTACCACCGGGGAGCTGTTTTTT. It is translated as CASSQDPGTTTGELFF. Supplemented by reference TRBV3-1 and TRBJ2-2, the full variable domain reads DTAVSQTPKYLVTQMGNDKSIKCEQNLGHDTMYWYKQDSKKFLKIMFSYNNKELIINETVPNRFSPKSPDKAHLNLHINSLELGDSAVYFCASSQDPGTTTGELFFGEGSRLTVL.

The chain uses TRBV3-1 and TRBJ2-1; D tentatively fits TRBD1 or TRBD2 (6 bases each). This CDR3 comprises 13 residues. Germline lookup yields CDR1 LGHDT and CDR2 YNNKEL (reference sequence). V was clipped by 6 bases and J by 15 bases, with 21 bases between them. This chain's CDR3 is CASSPSRGDQRFF. DNA of the CDR3: TGTGCCAGCAGTCCCTCAAGGGGGGATCAGCGGTTCTTC.

The rearrangement uses TRBV6-6 and TRBJ2-7; TRBD1 might be the D (5 bases). Trimming removed 3 bases at V and 7 bases at J, with 16 bases between. The germline gives CDR1 MNHNY, CDR2 SVGAGI (reference sequence). The CDR3 has 14 amino acids. The CDR3 is CASSYMLQGREQYV. In DNA, the CDR3 is TGTGCCAGCAGTTATATGTTGCAGGGCCGAGAGCAGTACGTC.

This chain connects TRBV9 to TRBJ2-2; 7 bases align to TRBD1. Germline CDR1 and CDR2: SGDLS and YYNGEE. V shed 4 bases, J shed 1 base, and the junction held 7 bases outside the gene matches. The CDR3 extends over 16 amino acids. This CDR3 is CASSPRQGRNTGELFF. The DNA of the CDR3 is TGTGCCAGCAGCCCGCGACAGGGTAGGAACACCGGGGAGCTGTTTTTT.

This clonotype came up many times. The genes are TRBV19 and TRBJ1-5; 7 bases map to TRBD1. V was pared by 9 bases and J by 1 base, with 9 bases of the junction left unmatched. The CDR3 consists of 15 residues. Germline V gene lookup returns CDR1 LNHDA and CDR2 SQIVND (reference sequence). The CDR3 DNA is TGTGCCAGCGATCCCAGGGGGGGAAGCAATCAGCCCCAGCATTTT. Its translation: CASDPRGGSNQPQHF.

The V and J genes are TRBV10-3 and TRBJ2-7; TRBD1 matches 9 bases. The CDR3 has 13 residues. Germline trimming cut 6 bases from V and 3 bases from J; bases unmatched to any gene: 3. Germline loops: CDR1 ENHRY, CDR2 SYGVKD. CDR3 amino acids: CAIRGTGNYEQYF. The CDR3 DNA sequence: TGTGCCATCAGGGGGACAGGGAACTACGAGCAGTACTTC.

This chain joins TRBV20-1 and TRBJ2-1; 7 nucleotides match TRBD2. The CDR3 loop spans 13 amino acids. Trimming took 1 base from V and 7 from J; bases not matched to a gene: 4. Germline V lookup: CDR1 DFQATT, CDR2 SNEGSKA (reference sequence). The CDR3 here is CSARGAGYNEQFF. DNA of the CDR3: TGCAGTGCTAGAGGAGCGGGATATAATGAGCAGTTCTTC.

Only one count was recorded for this clonotype. The chain joins TRBV7-2 to TRBJ1-6; TRBD1 is a possible D gene (6 bases). V was pared by 2 bases and J by 8 bases, with 7 bases between. Looked up from germline, CDR1 is SGHTA and CDR2 is FQGNSA. The CDR3 loop spans 13 amino acids. The CDR3 region has the DNA TGTGCCAGCAGCTTAAGGGGGGATTCACCCCTCCACTTT. It encodes CASSLRGDSPLHF. The complete variable domain, with remaining parts taken from reference TRBV7-2 and TRBJ1-6, reads GAGVSQSPSNKVTEKGKDVELRCDPISGHTALYWYRQSLGQGLEFLIYFQGNSAPDKSGLPSDRFSAERTGGSVSTLTIQRTQQEDSAVYLCASSLRGDSPLHFGNGTRLTVT.

This clonotype has more than one count but fewer than ten. The chain recombines TRBV10-2 with TRBJ2-3; D is perhaps TRBD1 (6 bases). The germline V gene encodes CDR1 WSHSY and CDR2 SAAADI. The CDR3 consists of 11 residues. V was cut by 0 bases and J by 14 bases, with 9 bases left in between. The CDR3 protein is CASSESRQAYF. The CDR3 nucleotides read TGCGCCAGCAGTGAGTCACGACAGGCGTATTTT.

This clonotype has a handful of counts. This chain uses TRBV12-3 or TRBV12-4 with TRBJ2-3, with D possibly being TRBD1 (6 bases). Trimming took off 7 bases at V and 2 bases at J, with 16 bases between the two ends. The CDR3 runs to 15 residues. The CDR3 region has the DNA TGTGCCAGCAAATTAGGGGGAAGGGTCACAGATACGCAGTATTTT. Its translation is CASKLGGRVTDTQYF.

This clonotype occurred a few times. This rearrangement joins TRBV10-2 to TRBJ1-1; no clear D. CDR3 length: 13 residues. CDR1 WSHSY and CDR2 SAAADI come from the germline V gene. Deletions cut 8 bases from V and 8 bases from J, with 18 bases between. CDR3: CASFGGMTREAFF. CDR3 nucleotides: TGCGCCAGCTTCGGAGGGATGACAAGAGAAGCTTTCTTT.

The chain links TRBV9 to TRBJ2-1, with 10 bases matching TRBD2. Germline values: CDR1 SGDLS, CDR2 YYNGEE. This CDR3 contains 16 residues. V lost 2 bases and J lost 0; bases outside the gene matches: 2. The CDR3 nucleotides are TGTGCCAGCAGCGTCAGCGGGGGGGACTCCTACAATGAGCAGTTCTTC. Its translation: CASSVSGGDSYNEQFF. The full variable domain, its missing parts supplied by reference TRBV9 and TRBJ2-1, is DSGVTQTPKHLITATGQRVTLRCSPRSGDLSVYWYQQSLDQGLQFLIQYYNGEERAKGNILERFSAQQFPDLHSELNLSSLELGDSALYFCASSVSGGDSYNEQFFGPGTRLTVL.

V usage is TRBV14 and J usage is TRBJ2-2; no definite D call. CDR1 is SGHDN, CDR2 FVKESK, per germline. V lost 5 bases to trimming and J lost 8 bases, with 12 bases between them. There are 13 residues in the CDR3. CDR3 bases: TGTGCCAGCAGCTGGGATTGGGCTGGGGAGCTGTTTTTT. Protein product: CASSWDWAGELFF.

This clonotype was counted only a few times. This chain uses TRBV10-3 with TRBJ2-5, with 8 bases that match TRBD1. In germline, CDR1 is ENHRY, CDR2 SYGVKD. The CDR3 contains 13 residues. J lost 1 base, V lost 8 bases, and 3 bases had no gene match. CDR3 loop: CAIGQGSQETQYF. Here the CDR3 DNA reads TGTGCCATCGGACAGGGTAGCCAAGAGACCCAGTACTTC.